This T cell receptor beta chain was captured in a study of T cell repertoires in cytomegalovirus infection (dated by TCRdb to between 2018 and 2021). Background on the whole study: Peptide stimulations targeted recently identified HLA-C-restricted CMV epitopes, whose presentation resists viral immunomodulation, together with well-studied HLA-B-restricted epitopes. Donor HLA type was relevant to the analysis, because carriage of CMV infection together with the matching HLA type was indicated by public TCR beta signatures. Summary of the overall study and its limitations: In both this cohort and an independent cohort of several hundred donors, the cumulative frequency of public TCR beta family members distinguished carriers of CMV infection plus the relevant HLA type. In the ex vivo response, HLA-C-restricted CMV-specific TCR beta clonotypes were dominant, and in two of eight donors the single most frequent clonotype came from this HLA-C-restricted group.

Per the publication, the treatment or condition label means: in vitro stimulation with specific CMV peptide epitopes to enrich CMV-specific T cells. This clonotype came up a few times. Its antigen is unknown. No base qualities exist here, and no much larger clone lies one base off it. CDR1 and CDR2 were assigned from the germline V gene (reference sequence) as MNHEY and SMNVEV. Its CDR3 holds 14 amino acids, cysteine through phenylalanine. Solely the CDR3 DNA is kept, with 42 bases framed from the first base. The trim is 3 bases for V and 11 bases for J, with a gap of 17 bases between the germline ends. Sequencing used an Illumina HiSeq 1500. TCRdb applied fastp at Q25 and MiXCR to the public reads, then kept only in-frame beta chains. Every distinct CDR3 protein forms one entry, paired with its most common genes and DNA. The sample contains approximately 76,000 distinct CDR3 sequences, about 24% of them found a single time. The biggest ten clones account for roughly 50% of the sample.

The source was CD8+ T cells from cultured PBMCs, collected from culture after CMV antigen stimulation. The receptor was derived from a human donor in good health (CMV status not recorded). Some clones in this sample may be carry-over from other donors' samples. This sequence uses TRBV27 and TRBJ1-5; the D gene is possibly TRBD1, with 6 bases matching. The CDR3 in this case is CASSLGAQGSAQHF. Read as DNA, the sequence is TGTGCCAGCAGTTTGGGGGCGCAGGGATCGGCCCAGCATTTT.